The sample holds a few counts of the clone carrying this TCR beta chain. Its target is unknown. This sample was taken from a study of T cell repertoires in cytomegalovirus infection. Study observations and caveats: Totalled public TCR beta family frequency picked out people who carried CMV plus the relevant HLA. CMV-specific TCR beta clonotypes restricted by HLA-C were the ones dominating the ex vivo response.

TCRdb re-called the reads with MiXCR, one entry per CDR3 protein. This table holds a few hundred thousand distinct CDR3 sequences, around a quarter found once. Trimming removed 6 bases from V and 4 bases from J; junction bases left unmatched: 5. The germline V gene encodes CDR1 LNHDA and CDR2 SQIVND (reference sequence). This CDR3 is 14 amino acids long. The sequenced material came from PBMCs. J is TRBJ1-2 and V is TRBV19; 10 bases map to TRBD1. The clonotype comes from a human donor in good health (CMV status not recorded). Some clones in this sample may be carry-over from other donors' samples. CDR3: CASRPRDRGYGYTF. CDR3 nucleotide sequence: TGTGCCAGTAGGCCCCGGGACAGGGGCTATGGCTACACCTTC.